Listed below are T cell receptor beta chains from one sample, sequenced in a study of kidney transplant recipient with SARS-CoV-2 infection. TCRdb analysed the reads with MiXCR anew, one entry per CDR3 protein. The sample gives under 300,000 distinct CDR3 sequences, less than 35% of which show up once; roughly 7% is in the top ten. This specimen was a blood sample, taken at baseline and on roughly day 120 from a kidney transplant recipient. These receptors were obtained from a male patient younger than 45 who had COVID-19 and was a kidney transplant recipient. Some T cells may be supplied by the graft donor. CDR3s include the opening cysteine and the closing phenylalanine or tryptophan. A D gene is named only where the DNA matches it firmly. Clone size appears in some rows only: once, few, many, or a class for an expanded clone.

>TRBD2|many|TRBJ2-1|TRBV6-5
TGTGCCAGCAGTGCTACAGGGTTTAGCGGGAGTTTATTGTTGAATGAGCAGTTCTTC
CASSATGFSGSLLLNEQFF
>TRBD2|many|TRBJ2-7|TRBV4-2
TGTGCCAGCAGCCGATCTACCAGCGGGGGGGTCTCCTACGAGCAGTACTTC
CASSRSTSGGVSYEQYF
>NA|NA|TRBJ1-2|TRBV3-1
TGTGCCAGCAGCTTCTATGGCACCCTTCGAAAGACCTATGGCTACACCTTC
CASSFYGTLRKTYGYTF
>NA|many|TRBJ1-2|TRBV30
TGTGCCTGGGTTAGCCGGCGTTATAGAAAGACCTATGGCTACACCTTC
CAWVSRRYRKTYGYTF
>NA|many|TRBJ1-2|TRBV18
TGTGCCAGCTCACCCGTGCCGGTGGGAGACTATGGCTACACCTTC
CASSPVPVGDYGYTF
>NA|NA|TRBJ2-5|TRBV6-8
TGTGCCAGCTATTCGAACCCAGAGACCCAGTACTTC
CASYSNPETQYF
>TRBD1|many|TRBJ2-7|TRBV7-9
TGTGCCAGCAGCTCACCGGGACAGGGGGTACCCCTCGAGCAGTACTTC
CASSSPGQGVPLEQYF
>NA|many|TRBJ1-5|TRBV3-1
TGTGCCAGCAGGCCAAGGTTGTCCCATTTTTGGCATCATCAGCCCCAGCATTTT
CASRPRLSHFWHHQPQHF
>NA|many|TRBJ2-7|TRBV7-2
TGTGCCAGCAGCTTAAGACGGGCCTACGAGCAGTACTTC
CASSLRRAYEQYF
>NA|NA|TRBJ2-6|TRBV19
TGTGCCAGTAAGGACGGCTCTGGGGCCAACGTCCTGACTTTC
CASKDGSGANVLTF
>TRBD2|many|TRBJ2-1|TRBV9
TGTGCCAGCAGCTCTATTACCCTAGCGGGAGGGCCATCCGGGGAGCAGTTCTTC
CASSSITLAGGPSGEQFF
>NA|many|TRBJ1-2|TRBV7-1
TGTGCCAGCAGCCGGATCTCTCACGAGGGAAAGACCTATGGCTACACCTTC
CASSRISHEGKTYGYTF
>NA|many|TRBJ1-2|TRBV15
TGTGCCACCAGCAGAGTATTCAGGGAAAAAGGCTATGGCTACACCTTC
CATSRVFREKGYGYTF
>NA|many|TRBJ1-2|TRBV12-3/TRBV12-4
TGTGCCAGCAGCGAAGATACCTGGGACACTTTTCCAAATGGCTACACCTTC
CASSEDTWDTFPNGYTF
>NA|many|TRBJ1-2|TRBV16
TGTGCCAGCAGCCTCTTATCGGTCGTTAGAAAGACCTATGGCTACACCTTC
CASSLLSVVRKTYGYTF
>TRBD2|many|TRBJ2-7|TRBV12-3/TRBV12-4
TGTGCCAGCCGACTAGCGGCCTCCTACGAGCAGTACTTC
CASRLAASYEQYF
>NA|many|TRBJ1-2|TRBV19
TGTGCCAGTAGTAGCGTCCAGACAAATCGAAAGACCTATGGCTACACCTTC
CASSSVQTNRKTYGYTF
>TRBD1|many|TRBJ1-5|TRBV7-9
TGTGCCAGCAGCTTATCCACGGGACAGCGGGGCGATCAGCCCCAGCATTTT
CASSLSTGQRGDQPQHF
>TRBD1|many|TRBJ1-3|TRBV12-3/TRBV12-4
TGTGCCAGCAGTTCAGGACAGGGCTCTGGAAACACCATATATTTT
CASSSGQGSGNTIYF
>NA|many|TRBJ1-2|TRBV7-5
NA
CISVPEITIEVGKTYGYTF
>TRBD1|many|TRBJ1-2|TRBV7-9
TGTGCCAGCAGCTTAGATGTTTTGGGGACAGGGCATTTGAATGGCTACACCTTC
CASSLDVLGTGHLNGYTF
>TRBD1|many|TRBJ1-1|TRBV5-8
TGTGCCAGCAGCTTGGGTTGGCGCACAGGGGGTCGAGAAGCTTTCTTT
CASSLGWRTGGREAFF
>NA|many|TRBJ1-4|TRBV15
TGTGCCACCAGCAGAGATGTACTGGAAAAACTGTTTTTT
CATSRDVLEKLFF
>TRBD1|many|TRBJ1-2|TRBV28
TGTGCCAGCAGTTTATTCGGGACAGGACACTATGGCTACACCTTC
CASSLFGTGHYGYTF
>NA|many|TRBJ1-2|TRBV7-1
TGTGCCAGCAGCTTTCTACTTCACGAGGGAAAGACCTATGGCTACACCTTC
CASSFLLHEGKTYGYTF
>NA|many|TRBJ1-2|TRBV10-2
TGCGCCAGCAGTTTTAGTGTCACTTCTAGAAAGACCTATGGCTACACCTTC
CASSFSVTSRKTYGYTF
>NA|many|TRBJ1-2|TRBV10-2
TGCGCCAGCAGTGAGTGGGGTGGGGGATACAATGGCTACACCTTC
CASSEWGGGYNGYTF
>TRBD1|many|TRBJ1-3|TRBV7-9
TGTGCCAGCAGCTCCGACAGGGCCTCTGGAAACACCATATATTTT
CASSSDRASGNTIYF
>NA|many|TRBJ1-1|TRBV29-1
TGCAGCGTCCGCATCCTGAACACTGAAGCTTTCTTT
CSVRILNTEAFF
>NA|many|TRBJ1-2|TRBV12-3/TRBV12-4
TGTGCCAGCAGTTTCGACAGCACCTATGGCTACACCTTC
CASSFDSTYGYTF
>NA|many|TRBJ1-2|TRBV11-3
TGTGCCAGCAGCTTCAAGCCCGATCTCGGAAAGACCTATGGCTACACCTTC
CASSFKPDLGKTYGYTF
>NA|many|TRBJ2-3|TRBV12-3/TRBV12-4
TGTGCCAGCAGTTATTGGAGCACAGATACGCAGTATTTT
CASSYWSTDTQYF
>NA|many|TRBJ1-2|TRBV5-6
TGTGCCAGCGTGACATCCAATAGTCGAAAGACCTATGGCTACACCTTC
CASVTSNSRKTYGYTF
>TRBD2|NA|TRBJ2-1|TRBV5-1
TGCGCCAGCAGCTTTAGGGCTAGCGGGAGTCTCGGCAATGAGCGGTTCTTC
CASSFRASGSLGNERFF
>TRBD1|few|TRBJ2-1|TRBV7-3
TGTGCCAGCAGTCATACCGGGACAGGGGGTTTGGGCTCCTACAATGAGCAGTTCTTC
CASSHTGTGGLGSYNEQFF
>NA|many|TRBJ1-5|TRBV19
TGTGCCAGTAGTCCCCCGACACATAGCAATCAGCCCCAGCATTTT
CASSPPTHSNQPQHF
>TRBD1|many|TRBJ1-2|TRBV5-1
TGCGCCAGCAGCGGCGGGACAGCAGATAACTATGGCTACACCTTC
CASSGGTADNYGYTF
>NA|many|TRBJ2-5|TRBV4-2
TGTGCCAGCAGCCAAGATCAGGCTATCCGGGAGACCCAGTACTTC
CASSQDQAIRETQYF
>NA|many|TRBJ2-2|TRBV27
TGTGCCAGCAGTTTATTTTCCGCGAACACCGGGGAGCTGTTTTTT
CASSLFSANTGELFF
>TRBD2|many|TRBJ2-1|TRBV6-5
TGTGCCAGCACGTCGCTAGCGGGTTACTACAATGAGCAGTTCTTC
CASTSLAGYYNEQFF
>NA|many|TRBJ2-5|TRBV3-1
TGTGCCAGCAGCTCTCTGAGTCCCATTTCTTTCTCTGAGACCCAGTACTTC
CASSSLSPISFSETQYF